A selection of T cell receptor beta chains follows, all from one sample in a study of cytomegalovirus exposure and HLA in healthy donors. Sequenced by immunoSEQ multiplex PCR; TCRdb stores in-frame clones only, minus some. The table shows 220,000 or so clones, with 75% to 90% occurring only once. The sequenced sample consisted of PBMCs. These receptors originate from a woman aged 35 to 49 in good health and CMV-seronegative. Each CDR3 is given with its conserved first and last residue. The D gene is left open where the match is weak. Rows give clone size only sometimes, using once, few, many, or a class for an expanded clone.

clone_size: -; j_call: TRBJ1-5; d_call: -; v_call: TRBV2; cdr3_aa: CASSTGSQRMPQHF; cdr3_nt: TGTGCCAGCAGCACGGGGAGCCAAAGGATGCCCCAGCATTTT
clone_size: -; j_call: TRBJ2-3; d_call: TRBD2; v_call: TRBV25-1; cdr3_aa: CASSAIKGAGESTDTQYF; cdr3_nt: TGTGCCAGCAGTGCTATTAAGGGAGCGGGGGAAAGCACAGATACGCAGTATTTT
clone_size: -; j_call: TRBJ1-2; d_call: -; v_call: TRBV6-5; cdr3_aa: CASNPGVSNYGYTF; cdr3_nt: TGTGCCAGCAACCCAGGGGTCTCCAACTATGGCTACACCTTC
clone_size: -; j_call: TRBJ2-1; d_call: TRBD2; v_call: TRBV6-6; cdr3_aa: CASKEPGLAYNEQFF; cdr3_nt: TGTGCCAGCAAAGAGCCGGGACTAGCCTACAATGAGCAGTTCTTC
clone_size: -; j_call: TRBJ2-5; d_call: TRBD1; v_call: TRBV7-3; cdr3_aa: CASSLMAGGADETQYF; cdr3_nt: TGTGCCAGCAGCTTAATGGCAGGGGGCGCGGATGAGACCCAGTACTTC
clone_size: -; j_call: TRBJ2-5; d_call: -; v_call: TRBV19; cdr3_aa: CASSMNSQETQYF; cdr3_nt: TGTGCCAGTAGTATGAACAGCCAAGAGACCCAGTACTTC
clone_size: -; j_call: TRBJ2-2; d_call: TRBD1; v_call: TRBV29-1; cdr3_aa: CSVPGTEKHTGELFF; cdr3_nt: TGCAGCGTTCCCGGGACAGAGAAACACACCGGGGAGCTGTTTTTT
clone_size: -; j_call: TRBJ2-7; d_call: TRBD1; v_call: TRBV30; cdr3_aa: CAWSAGTGAYEQYF; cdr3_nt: TGTGCCTGGAGTGCCGGGACAGGGGCCTACGAGCAGTACTTC
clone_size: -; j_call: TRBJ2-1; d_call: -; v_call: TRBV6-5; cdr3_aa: CASSYRGEQFF; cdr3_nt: TGTGCCAGCAGTTACCGGGGGGAGCAGTTCTTC
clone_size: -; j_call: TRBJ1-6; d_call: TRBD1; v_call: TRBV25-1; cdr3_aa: CASSRTGNSPLHF; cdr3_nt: TGTGCCAGCAGTCGGACAGGGAATTCACCCCTCCACTTT
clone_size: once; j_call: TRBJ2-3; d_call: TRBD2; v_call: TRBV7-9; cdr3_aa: CASSSGTSGDTDTQYF; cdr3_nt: TGTGCCAGCAGCTCCGGGACTAGCGGAGACACAGATACGCAGTATTTT
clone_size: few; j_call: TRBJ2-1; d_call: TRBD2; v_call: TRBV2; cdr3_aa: CASGLGLAGREQFF; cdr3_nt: TGTGCCAGCGGCTTAGGACTAGCGGGTAGAGAGCAGTTCTTC
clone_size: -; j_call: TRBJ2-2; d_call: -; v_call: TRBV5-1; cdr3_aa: CASSLVRVEGLTGELFF; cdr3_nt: TGCGCCAGCAGCTTGGTTAGGGTGGAGGGCCTGACCGGGGAGCTGTTTTTT
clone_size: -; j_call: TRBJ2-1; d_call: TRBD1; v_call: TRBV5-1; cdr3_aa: CASSLVQGAGNEQFF; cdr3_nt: TGCGCCAGCAGCTTGGTACAGGGGGCAGGCAATGAGCAGTTCTTC
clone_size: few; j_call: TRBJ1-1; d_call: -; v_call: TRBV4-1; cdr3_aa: CASSQVSGFAEAFF; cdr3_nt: TGCGCCAGCAGCCAAGTGTCGGGGTTCGCTGAAGCTTTCTTT
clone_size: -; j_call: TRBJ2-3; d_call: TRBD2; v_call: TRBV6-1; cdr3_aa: CASIGLAGVTDTQYF; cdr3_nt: TGTGCCAGCATTGGACTAGCGGGAGTCACAGATACGCAGTATTTT
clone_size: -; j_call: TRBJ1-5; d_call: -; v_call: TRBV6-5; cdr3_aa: CASSYDGSGNQPQHF; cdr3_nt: TGTGCCAGCAGTTACGATGGCAGCGGCAATCAGCCCCAGCATTTT